The source of this T cell receptor beta chain is a study of T cell repertoires in cytomegalovirus infection (dated by TCRdb to the late 2010s). General notes on the study: Peptide stimulations targeted recently identified HLA-C-restricted CMV epitopes, whose presentation resists viral immunomodulation, together with well-studied HLA-B-restricted epitopes. Donor HLA type was relevant to the analysis, because carriage of CMV infection together with the matching HLA type was indicated by public TCR beta signatures.

Sequencing was carried out with an Illumina HiSeq 1500. The raw public reads went through TCRdb reprocessing: fastp at Q25, MiXCR clone calling, in-frame beta chains kept. Each record represents a unique CDR3 protein, reported with the most common genes and DNA among its rows. The sample table lists about 52,000 distinct CDR3 sequences, around 20% of them with a count of one. 55% to 65% of the sample belongs to the ten largest clones. Study-level results and caveats: Cumulative frequency of public TCR beta family members discriminated carriers of CMV infection plus the relevant HLA type in this cohort and an independent roughly 350-donor cohort. In the ex vivo response, HLA-C-restricted CMV-specific TCR beta clonotypes were dominant, and in two of eight donors the single most frequent clonotype came from this HLA-C-restricted group.

The CDR3, from cysteine to phenylalanine, totals 15 residues. Kept here is only the CDR3 DNA, which spans 45 bases and is read in frame from base 1. V is cut by 0 bases and J by 3 bases, and the space between the germline ends is 11 bases. CDR1 LGHDT and CDR2 YNNKEL are derived from the germline V gene (reference sequence). Per the publication, the treatment or condition label means: in vitro stimulation with specific CMV peptide epitopes to enrich CMV-specific T cells. Remarks on this clonotype: Its antigen target is currently unknown. Qualities for individual bases were not recorded, and no much larger clone is one base off.

The rearrangement combines TRBV3-1 with TRBJ1-2; the D gene lacks a confident call. The TCR sequence derives from a human donor in good health (CMV status not recorded). Some clones in this sample may be carry-over from other donors' samples. The sample here was CD8+ T cells from cultured PBMCs, taken from culture after CMV antigen stimulation. The CDR3 in this case is CASSQELRGHYGYTF. At the DNA level, the sequence is TGTGCCAGCAGCCAAGAACTCCGCGGGCACTATGGCTACACCTTC.